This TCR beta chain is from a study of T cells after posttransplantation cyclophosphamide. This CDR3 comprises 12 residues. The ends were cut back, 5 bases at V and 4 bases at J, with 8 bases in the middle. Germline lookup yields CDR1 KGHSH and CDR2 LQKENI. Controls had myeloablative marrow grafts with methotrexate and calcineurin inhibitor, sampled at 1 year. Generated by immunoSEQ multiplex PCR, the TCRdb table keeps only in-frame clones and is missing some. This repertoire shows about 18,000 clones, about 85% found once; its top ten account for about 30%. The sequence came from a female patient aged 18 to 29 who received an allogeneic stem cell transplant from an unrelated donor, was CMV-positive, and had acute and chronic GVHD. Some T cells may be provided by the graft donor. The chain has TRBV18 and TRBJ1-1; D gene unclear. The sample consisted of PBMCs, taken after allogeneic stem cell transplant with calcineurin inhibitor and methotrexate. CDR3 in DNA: TGTGCCAGCTCAACCATACTCACTGAAGCTTTCTTT. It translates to CASSTILTEAFF.